This T cell receptor beta chain stems from a study of T cell changes during pregnancy in multiple sclerosis. The repertoire was sequenced with immunoSEQ multiplex PCR; TCRdb's copy has only in-frame clones and lacks some. The data show roughly 40,000 clones, with about nine tenths seen just once and approximately 2% held by the top ten. The CDR3 length is 17 residues. Looked up from germline, CDR1 is MDHEN and CDR2 is SYDVKM. V lost 2 bases, J lost 1 base, and 6 bases stayed unmatched. Sequenced material: CD4+ T cells from peripheral blood mononuclear cells, taken after pregnancy. The source of this sequence is a female donor in good health, enrolled as a control in a pregnancy study. The gene calls are TRBV28 and TRBJ2-2, with 8 positions matching TRBD2. CDR3 sequence: CASSLEGGRKNTGELFF. In DNA form, the CDR3 reads TGTGCCAGCAGTTTAGAGGGCGGGAGGAAGAACACCGGGGAGCTGTTTTTT.